This entry lists 27 T cell receptor beta chains sequenced from one sample in a study of blood T cell repertoires in COVID-19. Method: immunoSEQ multiplex PCR; TCRdb's copy keeps in-frame clones and lacks some. The repertoire holds around 280,000 clones, 70% to 90% seen once, with 5.5% to 7% in the top ten. The material sequenced was PBMCs or T cells enriched from blood (not recorded which). These receptors were taken from a woman in her 40s who had recovered from COVID-19.

CDR3 in DNA: TGTGCCAGCAGCTTAGGAACAGGGTGGAATAATTCACCCCTCCACTTT. It yields the protein CASSLGTGWNNSPLHF. The V and J genes are TRBV7-2 and TRBJ1-6; D perhaps matches TRBD1 (6 bases). V dropped 1 base and J dropped 5 bases, with 12 bases sitting between them. In germline, CDR1 is SGHTA, CDR2 FQGNSA. This CDR3 contains 16 residues. Variable domain in full (rest from reference TRBV7-2 and TRBJ1-6): GAGVSQSPSNKVTEKGKDVELRCDPISGHTALYWYRQSLGQGLEFLIYFQGNSAPDKSGLPSDRFSAERTGGSVSTLTIQRTQQEDSAVYLCASSLGTGWNNSPLHFGNGTRLTVT.

V usage is TRBV7-9 and J usage is TRBJ2-5; 13 nucleotides match TRBD2. This CDR3 has 16 amino acids. J was trimmed by 5 bases and V by 5 bases; bases with no gene match: 8. Germline V CDR1 and CDR2: SEHNR, FQNEAQ (reference sequence). The CDR3 is CASSPRTSGSGETQYF. The CDR3 coding sequence is TGTGCCAGCAGCCCTAGGACTAGCGGGAGTGGCGAGACCCAGTACTTC.

The chain combines TRBV7-3 with TRBJ2-1, with 13 bases fitting TRBD2. The CDR3 has 15 residues. V lost 5 bases to trimming and J lost 8 bases; unmatched junction nucleotides: 6. Per germline, CDR1 SGHTA and CDR2 FQGTGA. DNA of the CDR3: TGTGCCAGCAGCCCACTAGCGGGAGGGCCCCATGAGCAGTTCTTC. Translation: CASSPLAGGPHEQFF.

The genes are TRBV20-1 and TRBJ1-1; TRBD1 matches 7 bases. CDR3 length: 11 residues. The germline gives CDR1 DFQATT, CDR2 SNEGSKA (reference sequence). The junction had 9 bases not matched to a gene; V was cut back by 6 bases and J by 11 bases. The CDR3 loop reads CSARTGSRAFF. The CDR3 nucleotides are TGCAGTGCGCGGACAGGCTCAAGGGCTTTCTTT.

The chain uses TRBV3-1 (or the pseudogene TRBV3-2) and TRBJ2-7; 10 bases are a match to TRBD2. Germline V gene lookup returns CDR1 LGHDT and CDR2 YNNKEL (reference sequence). The CDR3 contains 14 residues. After removal of 4 bases from V and 3 bases from J, the junction contained 3 bases not matched to a gene. DNA of the CDR3: TGTGCCAGCAGCCCAATAGCGGGAGGCTACGAGCAGTACTTC. This translates into CASSPIAGGYEQYF.

The chain has TRBV30 and TRBJ2-1, with 8 bases that match TRBD2. The germline V gene encodes CDR1 GTSNPN and CDR2 SVGIG (reference sequence). This CDR3 comprises 14 residues. The V and J ends lost 2 bases and 2 bases, in that order; junction bases with no gene match: 2. DNA for the CDR3: TGTGCCTGGAGTACTAGCGGACCCTACAATGAGCAGTTCTTC. Translated: CAWSTSGPYNEQFF.

The chain uses TRBV28 and TRBJ2-1; 7 bases are a match to TRBD1. Trimming cost V 10 bases and J 6 bases; bases outside gene matches: 6. CDR1 is MDHEN and CDR2 is SYDVKM in the germline V gene. The CDR3 runs 12 residues. CDR3 loop: CATVTGFNEQFF. For the CDR3, the DNA is TGTGCCACCGTGACAGGGTTCAATGAGCAGTTCTTC.

The chain has TRBV18 and TRBJ1-3; D unclear. Between the trimmed V and J ends, which lost 6 bases and 3 bases, there was a span of 18 bases. Germline CDR1 reads KGHSH; CDR2 reads LQKENI. The CDR3 spans 16 residues. The CDR3 nucleotides are TGTGCCAGCTCCGTTAGCGTTCCCACGGGTGGAAACACCATATATTTT. It codes for CASSVSVPTGGNTIYF.

The chain links TRBV18 to TRBJ2-7, with D tentatively TRBD2 (7 bases). In germline, CDR1 is KGHSH, CDR2 LQKENI. The CDR3 has 15 residues. V was clipped by 6 bases and J by 0 bases, with 15 bases between them. CDR3 bases: TGTGCCAGCTCGACTAAGGGGGGGAGCTCCTACGAGCAGTACTTC. It encodes CASSTKGGSSYEQYF.

The chain combines TRBV7-3 with TRBJ1-1, with D hard to call. Trimming took 4 bases from V and 1 from J, leaving 7 bases between them. There are 13 residues in the CDR3. Germline V lookup: CDR1 SGHTA, CDR2 FQGTGA. CDR3 loop: CASSYWANTEAFF. CDR3 DNA: TGTGCCAGCAGCTACTGGGCGAACACTGAAGCTTTCTTT.

The genes are TRBV15 and TRBJ2-3; TRBD1 is a possible D gene (6 bases). The V and J ends lost 7 bases and 2 bases respectively, with 10 bases between them. CDR1 LNHNV and CDR2 YYDKDF come from the germline V gene (reference sequence). The CDR3 is made up of 13 amino acids. CDR3 in amino acids: CATKDSNTDTQYF. For the CDR3, the DNA is TGTGCCACCAAGGACAGTAACACAGATACGCAGTATTTT.

The chain is built from TRBV5-1 and TRBJ2-7; 7 nucleotides line up with TRBD1. Germline-derived CDR1 and CDR2 are SGHRS and YFSETQ. J lost 1 base, V lost 0 bases, and 7 bases had no gene match. There are 16 residues in the CDR3. DNA of the CDR3: TGCGCCAGCAGCTTGGAAGCAAACAGGGGATCCTACGAGCAGTACTTC. It codes for CASSLEANRGSYEQYF.

The rearrangement joins TRBV7-2 to TRBJ1-4, with 11 bases that match TRBD1. CDR3 length: 16 amino acids. From germline, CDR1 is SGHTA and CDR2 FQGNSA. J gave up 8 bases and V 5 bases, and 10 bases lay outside the gene matches. The CDR3 DNA follows: TGTGCCAGCAGCCCCGGGACAGGGGGAGGGGGCGAAAAACTGTTTTTT. Translation gives CASSPGTGGGGEKLFF. Supplemented by reference TRBV7-2 and TRBJ1-4, the full variable domain reads GAGVSQSPSNKVTEKGKDVELRCDPISGHTALYWYRQSLGQGLEFLIYFQGNSAPDKSGLPSDRFSAERTGGSVSTLTIQRTQQEDSAVYLCASSPGTGGGGEKLFFGSGTQLSVL.

CDR3 protein: CASSLAAGGGTEAFF. In DNA form, the CDR3 reads TGTGCCAGCAGCTTAGCGGCGGGAGGTGGGACTGAAGCTTTCTTT. The chain links TRBV7-2 to TRBJ1-1; D unclear. The CDR3 extends over 15 amino acids. Germline loops: CDR1 SGHTA, CDR2 FQGNSA. The germline V and J ends were trimmed by 0 bases and 5 bases, with 13 bases remaining between them.

The count of this clone is one. This chain connects TRBV28 to TRBJ1-1; no firm D call. Deletions cut 8 bases from V and 1 base from J, with 5 bases between. The CDR3 consists of 11 residues. Germline V gene data show CDR1 as MDHEN and CDR2 as SYDVKM. CDR3 DNA: TGTGCCAGCCTAGAGAACACTGAAGCTTTCTTT. This encodes CASLENTEAFF.

Only one count was recorded for this clone. The rearrangement links TRBV19 to TRBJ1-1, with 8 bases matching TRBD1. Germline V lookup: CDR1 LNHDA, CDR2 SQIVND (reference sequence). V lost 5 bases to trimming and J lost 4 bases; unmatched junction nucleotides: 6. The CDR3 length is 14 residues. The CDR3 is CASSVQGAVTEAFF. CDR3 sequence (DNA): TGTGCCAGTAGTGTCCAGGGGGCGGTCACTGAAGCTTTCTTT.

This clone has only one observation. The chain combines TRBV29-1 with TRBJ1-5; 9 bases fit TRBD1. The CDR3 covers 12 residues. The germline gives CDR1 SQVTM, CDR2 ANQGSEA. The ends lost 8 bases at V and 6 bases at J; junction bases unmatched: 5. CDR3 sequence (DNA): TGCAGCCCCCGGACAGGGGCTCAGCCCCAGCATTTT. Amino acids: CSPRTGAQPQHF.

A note on this clone: The junction does not match germline at one end; this may be a read error. The rearrangement joins TRBV7-7 to TRBJ2-1; maybe TRBD1 (5 bases). This CDR3 is built from 16 residues. Looked up from germline, CDR1 is SSHAT and CDR2 is FNYEAQ (reference sequence). The CDR3 here is CASSLTADISYNEQFF. In nucleotides, the CDR3 is TGTGCTAGCAGCTTAACTGCGGACATCTCCTACAATGAGCAGTTCTTC.

This chain links TRBV7-3 with TRBJ1-1; maybe TRBD1 (6 bases). This CDR3 contains 18 residues. Germline V gene lookup returns CDR1 SGHTA and CDR2 FQGTGA. Trimming removed 5 bases from V and 0 bases from J, with 22 bases in between. The CDR3 reads CASSRGGAASGLNTEAFF. The CDR3 DNA is TGTGCCAGCAGCCGCGGGGGGGCAGCTTCGGGCCTGAACACTGAAGCTTTCTTT.

J is TRBJ2-1 and V is TRBV19; 7 nucleotides match TRBD2. The V segment lost 2 bases and the J segment 2 bases; nucleotides outside the gene matches: 0. CDR3 size: 14 residues. Germline values: CDR1 LNHDA, CDR2 SQIVND (reference sequence). The CDR3 DNA sequence: TGTGCCAGTAGTATACTAGCGGCCTACAATGAGCAGTTCTTC. Amino acid sequence: CASSILAAYNEQFF.

V gene TRBV6-2 or TRBV6-3 combines with J gene TRBJ1-4; weak D call: TRBD1 (6 bases). V shed 2 bases and J shed 12 bases, with 19 bases lying between them. The CDR3 has 15 residues. Germline V gives CDR1 MNHEY, CDR2 SVGEGT. CDR3 sequence: CASSYLTGQTGELFF. CDR3 coding DNA: TGTGCCAGCAGTTACCTGACAGGACAAACCGGGGAACTGTTTTTT.

The chain links TRBV6-5 to TRBJ1-6; a possible D gene is TRBD1 (5 bases). Trimming removed 6 bases from V and 5 bases from J, with 11 bases in between. The CDR3 covers 14 residues. The V gene's germline CDR1 is MNHEY and CDR2 SVGAGI. The CDR3 nucleotides are TGTGCCAGCAGCCCCGCGGGGGATAATTCACCCCTCCACTTT. Amino acid sequence: CASSPAGDNSPLHF.

A single count supports this clone. This chain connects TRBV6-1 to TRBJ2-7; 8 bases fit TRBD2. V was clipped by 4 bases and J by 0 bases; unmatched bases: 8. Germline CDR1 MNHNS, CDR2 SASEGT. This CDR3 has 16 amino acids. The CDR3 loop is CASSAPERERSYEQYF. The CDR3, as DNA: TGTGCCAGCAGTGCCCCTGAGCGGGAGCGCTCCTACGAGCAGTACTTC.

The chain combines TRBV7-9 with TRBJ2-1; D is ambiguous. Trimming left V 2 bases short and J 8 bases short, with 4 bases between. The CDR3 runs to 11 residues. CDR1 is SEHNR, CDR2 FQNEAQ, per germline (reference sequence). The CDR3 coding sequence is TGTGCCAGCAGCTTAAACTATGAGCAGTTCTTC. Residues: CASSLNYEQFF.

This chain connects TRBV7-6 to TRBJ1-6, with 8 bases fitting TRBD1. Germline trimming cut 5 bases from V and 7 bases from J; bases unmatched to any gene: 7. CDR1 is SGHVS and CDR2 is FNYEAQ in the germline V gene. This CDR3 region has 15 residues. The CDR3 region has the DNA TGTGCCAGCAGCAAACAGGGGGTTAACAATTCACCCCTCCACTTT. It codes for CASSKQGVNNSPLHF.

This rearrangement joins TRBV28 to TRBJ1-2; TRBD1 aligns across 12 bases. The germline CDR1 and CDR2 sequences are MDHEN and SYDVKM. V was clipped by 4 bases and J by 6 bases; unmatched bases: 6. The CDR3 runs 15 residues. The CDR3 is CASSSQGTGGDGYTF. Written as DNA, the CDR3 is TGTGCCAGCAGTTCCCAAGGGACAGGGGGCGATGGCTACACCTTC.

This chain uses TRBV11-1 with TRBJ2-1, with 11 bases aligning to TRBD2. V lost 3 bases to trimming and J lost 4 bases; unmatched junction nucleotides: 5. The CDR3 runs to 16 residues. Germline CDR1 SGHAT, CDR2 FQDESV (reference sequence). CDR3 coding DNA: TGTGCCAGCAGCTTCCAGACTAGCGGGATTTACAATGAGCAGTTCTTC. Translation: CASSFQTSGIYNEQFF.